The 21 T cell receptor beta chains below all came from one sample that was sequenced in a study of T cell responses to AZD1222 COVID-19 vaccine. This table comes from immunoSEQ multiplex PCR, and its TCRdb copy is limited to in-frame clones, with some not included. The repertoire has around 120,000 clones, roughly 90% of them found once; the top ten carry approximately 10%. Sequenced here: peripheral blood, sampled on day 0 of AZD1222 vaccination. These receptors originate from an adult in good health.

This clone was observed once. The rearrangement links TRBV2 to TRBJ2-2; 7 nucleotides line up with TRBD1. CDR3 length: 16 residues. Germline V gene lookup returns CDR1 SNHLY and CDR2 FYNNEI. The V gene end was trimmed by 6 bases and the J gene end by 4 bases; junction bases not matched to a gene: 11. The chain's CDR3 is CASRSVGGPGTGELFF. In DNA form, the CDR3 reads TGTGCCAGCAGGTCGGTAGGGGGCCCGGGCACCGGGGAGCTGTTTTTT.

The V and J genes are TRBV19 and TRBJ1-6; D uncertain. This CDR3 has 14 residues. CDR1 and CDR2 from the germline V gene are LNHDA and SQIVND (reference sequence). V lost 4 bases, J lost 14 bases, and 18 bases lay in between. CDR3 amino acids: CASSRTPESLSLHF. DNA of the CDR3: TGTGCCAGTAGTAGGACTCCGGAGAGTTTATCCCTCCACTTT.

The chain uses TRBV5-1 and TRBJ2-3, with D unresolved. This CDR3 is built from 14 residues. The germline V gene has CDR1 SGHRS and CDR2 YFSETQ. Between the trimmed V and J ends, which lost 4 bases and 8 bases, there was a span of 17 bases. The DNA of the CDR3 is TGCGCCAGCAGCATTGACCCGGGCGGTGGTACGCAGTATTTT. This translates into CASSIDPGGGTQYF.

The V gene is TRBV2, the J gene TRBJ1-2; TRBD1 agrees at 7 bases. This CDR3 is built from 13 residues. Germline V gene sequence: CDR1 SNHLY, CDR2 FYNNEI. The ends lost 11 bases at V and 3 bases at J; junction bases unmatched: 9. CDR3 bases: TGTGCCGGACGGGACAGTGAATACTATGGCTACACCTTC. This translates into CAGRDSEYYGYTF.

The chain recombines TRBV5-1 with TRBJ2-2; D might be TRBD1 (7 bases). The germline V gene encodes CDR1 SGHRS and CDR2 YFSETQ. Trimming removed 0 bases from V and 6 bases from J, with 12 bases in between. The length of the CDR3 is 15 residues. The CDR3 loop is CASSLEARGAGELFF. CDR3 DNA: TGCGCCAGCAGCTTGGAGGCCAGGGGGGCCGGGGAGCTGTTTTTT. Drawing the rest from reference TRBV5-1 and TRBJ2-2, the complete variable domain is KAGVTQTPRYLIKTRGQQVTLSCSPISGHRSVSWYQQTPGQGLQFLFEYFSETQRNKGNFPGRFSGRQFSNSRSEMNVSTLELGDSALYLCASSLEARGAGELFFGEGSRLTVL.

The chain carries TRBV6-6 and TRBJ2-1; no clear D. Trimming cost V 7 bases and J 9 bases, with 13 bases left between them. Germline lookup yields CDR1 MNHNY and CDR2 SVGAGI (reference sequence). The CDR3 is 12 residues long. As DNA, the CDR3 is TGTGCCAGCACCAACCATGGCGGTGAGCAGTTCTTC. Protein product: CASTNHGGEQFF.

The chain recombines TRBV30 with TRBJ1-2; unclear D gene. The germline gives CDR1 GTSNPN, CDR2 SVGIG (reference sequence). The CDR3 is 11 amino acids. V gave up 6 bases and J gave up 8 bases, with 13 bases separating them. CDR3 residues: CACDPTGGYTF. The CDR3 nucleotides read TGTGCCTGTGACCCGACGGGGGGCTACACCTTC.

The chain recombines TRBV5-5 with TRBJ2-1, with D possibly TRBD2 on 6 matching bases. CDR1 and CDR2 from the germline V gene are SGHKS and YYEKEE (reference sequence). The CDR3 extends over 15 amino acids. V dropped 4 bases and J dropped 0 bases, with 11 bases sitting between them. The CDR3 bases are TGTGCCAGCAGCCTGGACGGGAGCTCCTACAATGAGCAGTTCTTC. This codes for CASSLDGSSYNEQFF. The variable domain in full, with the rest retrieved from reference TRBV5-5 and TRBJ2-1, is DAGVTQSPTHLIKTRGQQVTLRCSPISGHKSVSWYQQVLGQGPQFIFQYYEKEERGRGNFPDRFSARQFPNYSSELNVNALLLGDSALYLCASSLDGSSYNEQFFGPGTRLTVL.

The chain couples TRBV9 to TRBJ1-1, with D unclear. Germline V lookup: CDR1 SGDLS, CDR2 YYNGEE. V shed 8 bases and J shed 0 bases, with 14 bases lying between them. This CDR3 is 14 amino acids long. In DNA, the CDR3 is TGTGCCAGAAATCGACGGCCAATGAACACTGAAGCTTTCTTT. Translation gives CARNRRPMNTEAFF. Full variable domain (remainder filled in from reference TRBV9 and TRBJ1-1): DSGVTQTPKHLITATGQRVTLRCSPRSGDLSVYWYQQSLDQGLQFLIQYYNGEERAKGNILERFSAQQFPDLHSELNLSSLELGDSALYFCARNRRPMNTEAFFGQGTRLTVV.

The rearrangement links TRBV28 to TRBJ2-1; D may correspond to TRBD1 or TRBD2 (5 bases each). V lost 7 bases to trimming and J lost 5 bases, with 18 bases between them. The CDR3 is 15 residues long. Germline lookup yields CDR1 MDHEN and CDR2 SYDVKM. CDR3 in DNA: TGTGCCAGCAACGATTTCCGGGACCCTCACAATGAGCAGTTCTTC. Translating it yields CASNDFRDPHNEQFF.

This chain uses TRBV7-3 with TRBJ1-3, with a weak D call TRBD1 (6 bases). Germline CDR1 and CDR2: SGHTA and FQGTGA. V shed 3 bases and J shed 0 bases, with 9 bases lying between them. The CDR3 runs 15 residues. In nucleotides, the CDR3 is TGTGCCAGCAGCTTGACAGGCCACTCTGGAAACACCATATATTTT. Amino acids: CASSLTGHSGNTIYF.

The chain has TRBV6-5 and TRBJ2-7; D might be TRBD1 (5 bases). The CDR3 totals 13 residues. In germline, CDR1 is MNHEY, CDR2 SVGAGI. V lost 0 bases, J lost 5 bases, and 8 bases lay in between. The CDR3 here is CASSYSAGNEQYF. The CDR3 region has the DNA TGTGCCAGCAGTTACTCGGCAGGGAACGAGCAGTACTTC.

The V and J genes are TRBV9 and TRBJ2-1; a weak D match, TRBD2 (6 bases). Trimming cost V 3 bases and J 6 bases, with 13 bases left between them. The CDR3 is 14 residues long. The V gene's germline CDR1 is SGDLS and CDR2 YYNGEE. The CDR3 DNA reads as TGTGCCAGCAGCGACGTCGGGAGTTCCAATGAGCAGTTCTTC. Amino acids: CASSDVGSSNEQFF.

The chain uses TRBV5-1 and TRBJ2-7; no clear D gene. Trimming took 4 bases from V and 3 from J, leaving 17 bases between them. The CDR3 loop spans 15 amino acids. Per the germline V gene, CDR1 is SGHRS and CDR2 is YFSETQ. The CDR3: CASSGDVGLGYEQYF. DNA for the CDR3: TGCGCCAGCAGCGGCGACGTAGGTTTGGGCTACGAGCAGTACTTC.

This rearrangement joins TRBV11-3 to TRBJ2-7; D is unresolved. CDR3 length equals 14 residues. V was clipped by 1 base and J by 5 bases, with 12 bases between them. Germline CDR1 is SGHNT and CDR2 is YENEEA. CDR3 DNA sequence: TGTGCCAGCAGCTTAGGGGCCGGTGCCCACGAGCAGTACTTC. Protein product: CASSLGAGAHEQYF.

In this sample, this clone turned up once. V and J are TRBV28 and TRBJ2-7; D may be TRBD1 or TRBD2 (5 bases each). CDR3 length: 14 amino acids. The germline gives CDR1 MDHEN, CDR2 SYDVKM. The V end lost 3 bases, the J end lost 2 bases, and 11 bases lay between the germline ends. The CDR3 DNA reads TGTGCCAGCAGTTTCGGGACGGTGGCCTACGAGCAGTACTTC. Residues: CASSFGTVAYEQYF.

CDR3 DNA sequence: TGTGCCAGCAGGGGGACAGGGGGGGACTACAATGAGCAGTTCTTC. The encoded protein is CASRGTGGDYNEQFF. The chain combines TRBV6-5 with TRBJ2-1; 11 bases align to TRBD1. The CDR3 covers 15 residues. After removal of 6 bases from V and 3 bases from J, the junction contained 4 bases not matched to a gene. The germline V gene has CDR1 MNHEY and CDR2 SVGAGI.

The chain couples TRBV6-1 to TRBJ2-1; 7 bases are a match to TRBD2. There are 14 residues in the CDR3. V lost 2 bases and J lost 2; bases outside the gene matches: 0. From germline, CDR1 is MNHNS and CDR2 SASEGT. CDR3 nucleotide sequence: TGTGCCAGCAGTGAAAGCGGGGCCTACAATGAGCAGTTCTTC. Amino acid sequence: CASSESGAYNEQFF.

The CDR3 loop is CASSLALARTDTQYF. The CDR3 coding sequence is TGTGCCAGCAGCTTAGCGCTGGCACGCACAGATACGCAGTATTTT. This chain connects TRBV7-2 to TRBJ2-3, with unresolved D. V was pared by 0 bases and J by 1 base, with 8 bases between. CDR3 length: 15 residues. From germline, CDR1 is SGHTA and CDR2 FQGNSA.

The rearrangement links TRBV19 to TRBJ1-2; 7 nucleotides match TRBD1. The CDR3 spans 16 residues. Germline V gene lookup returns CDR1 LNHDA and CDR2 SQIVND (reference sequence). Germline trimming cut 0 bases from V and 3 bases from J; bases unmatched to any gene: 7. The CDR3 DNA reads as TGTGCCAGTAGTATAGAAGCGGGACAGCGGTACTATGGCTACACCTTC. As protein: CASSIEAGQRYYGYTF.

V usage is TRBV7-8 and J usage is TRBJ1-1; D unresolved. V was trimmed by 6 bases and J by 0 bases, leaving 5 bases between them. The V gene's germline CDR1 is SGHVS and CDR2 FQNEAQ. There are 12 residues in the CDR3. CDR3 amino acids: CASRRLNTEAFF. CDR3 bases: TGTGCCAGCAGACGATTGAACACTGAAGCTTTCTTT.